This T cell receptor (beta chain) came from a study of control samples from healthy donors and cancer patients. Sequencing was performed with immunoSEQ multiplex PCR; in TCRdb, only in-frame clones are kept and a portion is missing. The sample includes roughly 95,000 clones, roughly nine tenths seen only once; the top ten take roughly 0.9%. The receptor comes from a woman in her 30s in good health. Sequencing was performed on blood.

The DNA of the CDR3 is TGTGCCTGGAGTTTAGAATCTGGAAACACCATATATTTT. The encoded protein is CAWSLESGNTIYF. This sequence joins TRBV30 and TRBJ1-3; the D is unclear. Germline values: CDR1 GTSNPN, CDR2 SVGIG (reference sequence). The CDR3 runs 13 residues. The V and J ends lost 2 bases and 1 base respectively, with 6 bases between them.